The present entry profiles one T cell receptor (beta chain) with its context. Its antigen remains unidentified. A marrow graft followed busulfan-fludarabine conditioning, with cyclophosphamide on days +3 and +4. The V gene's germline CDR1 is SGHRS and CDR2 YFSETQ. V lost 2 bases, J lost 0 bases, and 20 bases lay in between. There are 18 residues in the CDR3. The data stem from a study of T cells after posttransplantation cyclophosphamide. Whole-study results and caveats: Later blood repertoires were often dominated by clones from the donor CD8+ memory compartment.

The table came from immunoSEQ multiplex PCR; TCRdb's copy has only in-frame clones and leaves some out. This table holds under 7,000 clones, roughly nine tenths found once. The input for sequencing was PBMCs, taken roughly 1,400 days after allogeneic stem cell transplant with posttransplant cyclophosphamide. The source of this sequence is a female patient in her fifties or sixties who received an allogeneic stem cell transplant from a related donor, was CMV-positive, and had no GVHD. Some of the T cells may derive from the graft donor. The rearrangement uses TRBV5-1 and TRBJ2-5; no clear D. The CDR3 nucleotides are TGCGCCAGCAGCTTCAAAGTAGAGAGCTTACGGTACCAAGAGACCCAGTACTTC. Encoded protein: CASSFKVESLRYQETQYF.